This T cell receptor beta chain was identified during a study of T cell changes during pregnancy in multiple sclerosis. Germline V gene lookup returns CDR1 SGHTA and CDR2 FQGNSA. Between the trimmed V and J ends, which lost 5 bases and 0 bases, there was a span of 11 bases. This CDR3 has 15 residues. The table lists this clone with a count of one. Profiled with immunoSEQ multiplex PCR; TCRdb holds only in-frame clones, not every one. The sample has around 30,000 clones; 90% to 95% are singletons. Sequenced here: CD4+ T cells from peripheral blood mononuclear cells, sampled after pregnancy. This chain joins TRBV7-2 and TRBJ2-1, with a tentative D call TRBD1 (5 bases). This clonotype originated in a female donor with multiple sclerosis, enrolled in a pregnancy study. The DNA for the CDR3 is TGTGCCAGCAGCCTACGACAGACCTCCTACAATGAGCAGTTCTTC. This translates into CASSLRQTSYNEQFF.